The clone carrying this TCR beta chain came up once. Its target is not known. PCR employed 60 Vbeta and 13 Jbeta primers. This table comes from immunoSEQ multiplex PCR, and its TCRdb copy is limited to in-frame clones, with some not included. The profile covers 90,000 to 130,000 clones, with about three quarters appearing a single time and about 2.9% taken by the ten largest. The CDR3 contains 16 residues. The germline V and J ends were trimmed by 7 bases and 1 base, with 14 bases remaining between them. Germline CDR1 is SNHLY and CDR2 is FYNNEI. This sample is part of a study of cytomegalovirus exposure and HLA in healthy donors. Study observations and caveats: As a later analysis revealed, most CMV-associated TCR beta chains appeared HLA-restricted.

The gene calls are TRBV2 and TRBJ2-6, with D possibly TRBD2 on 5 matching bases. This receptor was obtained from a woman aged 55-69 years in good health and CMV-seropositive. Input material: PBMCs. The chain's CDR3 is CASMLDSFSGANVLTF. CDR3 coding DNA: TGTGCCAGCATGTTGGACTCTTTTTCTGGGGCCAACGTCCTGACTTTC.